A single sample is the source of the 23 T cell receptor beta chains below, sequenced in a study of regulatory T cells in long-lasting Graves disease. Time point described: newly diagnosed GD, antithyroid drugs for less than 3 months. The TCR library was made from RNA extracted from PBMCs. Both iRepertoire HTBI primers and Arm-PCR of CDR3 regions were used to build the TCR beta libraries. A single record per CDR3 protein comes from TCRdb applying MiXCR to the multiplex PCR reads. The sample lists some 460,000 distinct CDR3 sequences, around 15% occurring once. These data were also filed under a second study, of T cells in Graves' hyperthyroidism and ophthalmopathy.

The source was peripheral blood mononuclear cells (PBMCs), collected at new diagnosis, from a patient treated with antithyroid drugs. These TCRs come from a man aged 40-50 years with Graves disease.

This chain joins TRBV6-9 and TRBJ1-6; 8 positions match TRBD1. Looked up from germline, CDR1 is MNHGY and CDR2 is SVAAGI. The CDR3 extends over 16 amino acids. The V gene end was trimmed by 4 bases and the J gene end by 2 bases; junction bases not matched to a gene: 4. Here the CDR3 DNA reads TGTGCCAGCAGTTCCCACAGGGGGACCTATAATTCACCCCTCCACTTT. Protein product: CASSSHRGTYNSPLHF.

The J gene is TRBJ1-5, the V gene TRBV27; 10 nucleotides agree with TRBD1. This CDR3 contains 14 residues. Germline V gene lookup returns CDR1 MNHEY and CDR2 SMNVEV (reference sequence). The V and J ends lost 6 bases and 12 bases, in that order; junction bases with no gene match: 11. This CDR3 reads CASSDLRDRGLQHF. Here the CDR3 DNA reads TGTGCCAGCAGCGATCTCCGGGACAGGGGCCTCCAGCATTTT.

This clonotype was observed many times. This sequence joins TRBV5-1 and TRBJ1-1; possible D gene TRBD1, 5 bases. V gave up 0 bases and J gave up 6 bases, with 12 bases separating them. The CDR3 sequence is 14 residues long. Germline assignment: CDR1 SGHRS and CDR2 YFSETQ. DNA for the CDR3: TGCGCCAGCAGCTTGGTCTTGGGGGAGGCTGAAGCTTTCTTT. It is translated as CASSLVLGEAEAFF. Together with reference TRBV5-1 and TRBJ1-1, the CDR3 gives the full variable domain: KAGVTQTPRYLIKTRGQQVTLSCSPISGHRSVSWYQQTPGQGLQFLFEYFSETQRNKGNFPGRFSGRQFSNSRSEMNVSTLELGDSALYLCASSLVLGEAEAFFGQGTRLTVV.

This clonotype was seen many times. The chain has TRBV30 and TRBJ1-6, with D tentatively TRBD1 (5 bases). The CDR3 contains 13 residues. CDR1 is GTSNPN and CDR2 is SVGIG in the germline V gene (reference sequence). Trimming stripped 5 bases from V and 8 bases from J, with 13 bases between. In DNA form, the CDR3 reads TGTGCCTGGGCCGGGACTTGGGATTCACCCCTCCACTTT. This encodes CAWAGTWDSPLHF. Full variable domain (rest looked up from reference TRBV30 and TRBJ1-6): SQTIHQWPATLVQPVGSPLSLECTVEGTSNPNLYWYRQAAGRGLQLLFYSVGIGQISSEVPQNLSASRPQDRQFILSSKKLLLSDSGFYLCAWAGTWDSPLHFGNGTRLTVT.

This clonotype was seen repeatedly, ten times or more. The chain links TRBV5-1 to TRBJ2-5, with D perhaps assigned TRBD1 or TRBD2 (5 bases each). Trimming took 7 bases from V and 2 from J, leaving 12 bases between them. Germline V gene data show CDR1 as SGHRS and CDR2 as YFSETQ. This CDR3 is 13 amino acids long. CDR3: CASALGVQETQYF. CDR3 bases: TGCGCCAGCGCACTAGGGGTACAAGAGACCCAGTACTTC.

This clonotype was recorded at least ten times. The CDR3 sequence: CASSQDTGLQYF. CDR3 DNA: TGTGCCAGCAGCCAAGATACGGGGTTGCAGTACTTC. The J gene is TRBJ2-7, the V gene TRBV3-1, with D tentatively TRBD2 (5 bases). The CDR3 covers 12 residues. Germline V gives CDR1 LGHDT, CDR2 YNNKEL (reference sequence). V lost 0 bases and J lost 9, with 9 bases in between.

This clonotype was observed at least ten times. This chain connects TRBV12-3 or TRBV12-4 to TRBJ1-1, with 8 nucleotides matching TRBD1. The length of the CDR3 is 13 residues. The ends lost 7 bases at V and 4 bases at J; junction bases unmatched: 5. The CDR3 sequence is CASTQGAGTEAFF. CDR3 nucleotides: TGTGCCAGCACTCAGGGGGCCGGCACTGAAGCTTTCTTT.

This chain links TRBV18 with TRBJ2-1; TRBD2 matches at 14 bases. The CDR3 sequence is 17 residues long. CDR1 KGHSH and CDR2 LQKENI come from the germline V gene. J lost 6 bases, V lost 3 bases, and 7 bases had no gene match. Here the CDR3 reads CASSPKTSGRAINEQFF. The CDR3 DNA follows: TGTGCCAGCTCACCCAAGACTAGCGGGAGGGCCATCAATGAGCAGTTCTTC.

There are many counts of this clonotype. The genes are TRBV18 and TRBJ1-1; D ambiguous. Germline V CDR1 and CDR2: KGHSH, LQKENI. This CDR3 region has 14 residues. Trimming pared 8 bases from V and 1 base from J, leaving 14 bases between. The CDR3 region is CASLPRTANTEAFF. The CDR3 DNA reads TGTGCCAGCCTCCCCCGGACGGCGAACACTGAAGCTTTCTTT.

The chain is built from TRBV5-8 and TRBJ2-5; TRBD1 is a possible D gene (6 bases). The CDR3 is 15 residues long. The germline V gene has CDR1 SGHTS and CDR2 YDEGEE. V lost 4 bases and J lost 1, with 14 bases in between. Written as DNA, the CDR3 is TGTGCCAGCAGCCGATGGGGGACAACCCAAGAGACCCAGTACTTC. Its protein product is CASSRWGTTQETQYF.

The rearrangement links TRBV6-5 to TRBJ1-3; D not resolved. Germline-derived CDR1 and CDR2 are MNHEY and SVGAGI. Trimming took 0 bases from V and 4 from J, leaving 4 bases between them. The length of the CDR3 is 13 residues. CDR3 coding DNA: TGTGCCAGCAGTTACTCGCGAGGAAACACCATATATTTT. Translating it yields CASSYSRGNTIYF.

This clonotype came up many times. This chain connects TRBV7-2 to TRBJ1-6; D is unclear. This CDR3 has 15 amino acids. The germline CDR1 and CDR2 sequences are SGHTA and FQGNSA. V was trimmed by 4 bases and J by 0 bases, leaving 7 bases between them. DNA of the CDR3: TGTGCCAGCAGCTCATTAGGCTCCTATAATTCACCCCTCCACTTT. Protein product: CASSSLGSYNSPLHF.

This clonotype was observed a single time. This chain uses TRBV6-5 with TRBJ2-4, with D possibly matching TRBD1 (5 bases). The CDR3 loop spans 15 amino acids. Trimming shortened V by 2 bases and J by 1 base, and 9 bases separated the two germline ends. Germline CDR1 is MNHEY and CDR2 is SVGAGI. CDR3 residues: CASSYGQGAKNIQYF. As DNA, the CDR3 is TGTGCCAGCAGTTACGGGCAGGGTGCCAAAAACATTCAGTACTTC.

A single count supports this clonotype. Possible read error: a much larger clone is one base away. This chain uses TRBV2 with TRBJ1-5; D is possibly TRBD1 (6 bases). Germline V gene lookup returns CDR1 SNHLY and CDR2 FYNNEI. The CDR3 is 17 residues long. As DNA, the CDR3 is TGTGCCAGCAGCCTTACAGGGAGAGGGCTCGGCAATCAGCCCCGGCATTTT. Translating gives CASSLTGRGLGNQPRHF.

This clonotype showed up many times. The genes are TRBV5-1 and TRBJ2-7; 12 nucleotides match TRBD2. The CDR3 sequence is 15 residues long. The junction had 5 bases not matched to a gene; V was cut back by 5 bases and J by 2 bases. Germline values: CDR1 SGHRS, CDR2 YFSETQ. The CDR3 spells CASRLRTSGTYEQYF. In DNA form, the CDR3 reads TGCGCCAGCAGGCTTAGGACTAGCGGGACCTACGAGCAGTACTTC.

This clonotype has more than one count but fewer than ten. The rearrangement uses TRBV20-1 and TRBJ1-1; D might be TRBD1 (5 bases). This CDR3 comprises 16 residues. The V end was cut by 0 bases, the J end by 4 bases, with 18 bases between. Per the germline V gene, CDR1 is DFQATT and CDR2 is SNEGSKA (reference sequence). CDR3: CSARDLSGVTGTEAFF. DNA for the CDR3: TGCAGTGCTAGAGATCTCTCGGGGGTGACGGGCACTGAAGCTTTCTTT.

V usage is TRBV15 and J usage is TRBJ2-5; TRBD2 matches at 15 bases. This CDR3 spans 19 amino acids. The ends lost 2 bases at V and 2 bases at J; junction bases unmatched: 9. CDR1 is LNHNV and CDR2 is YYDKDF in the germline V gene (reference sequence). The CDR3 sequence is CATSRSPGLAGGSQETQYF. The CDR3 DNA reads TGTGCCACCAGCAGATCACCGGGACTAGCGGGAGGCTCACAAGAGACCCAGTACTTC.

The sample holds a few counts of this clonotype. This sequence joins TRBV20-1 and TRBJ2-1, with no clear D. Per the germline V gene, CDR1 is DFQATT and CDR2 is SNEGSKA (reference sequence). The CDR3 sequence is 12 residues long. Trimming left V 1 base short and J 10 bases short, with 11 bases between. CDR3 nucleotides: TGCAGTGCTAGAGTCTACTCATCGGAGCAGTTCTTC. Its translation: CSARVYSSEQFF.

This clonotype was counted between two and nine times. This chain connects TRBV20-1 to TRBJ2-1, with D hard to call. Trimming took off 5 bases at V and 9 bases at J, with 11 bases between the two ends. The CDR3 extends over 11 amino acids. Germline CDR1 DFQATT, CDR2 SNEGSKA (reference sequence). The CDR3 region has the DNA TGCAGTGCTCGAGCTATGACTGAGCAGTTCTTC. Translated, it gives CSARAMTEQFF.

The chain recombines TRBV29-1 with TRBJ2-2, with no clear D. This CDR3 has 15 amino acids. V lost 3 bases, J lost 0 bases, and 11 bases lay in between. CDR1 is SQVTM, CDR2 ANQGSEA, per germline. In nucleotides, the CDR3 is TGCAGCGTTGATATGGGAACTGCGAACACCGGGGAGCTGTTTTTT. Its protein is CSVDMGTANTGELFF.

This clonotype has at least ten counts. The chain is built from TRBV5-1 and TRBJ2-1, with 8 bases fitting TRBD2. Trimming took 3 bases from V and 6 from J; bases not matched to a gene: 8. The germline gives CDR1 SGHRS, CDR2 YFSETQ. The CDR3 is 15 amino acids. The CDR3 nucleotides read TGCGCCAGCAGCTCCTGGGGGACTAGGGGCAATGAGCAGTTCTTC. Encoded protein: CASSSWGTRGNEQFF.

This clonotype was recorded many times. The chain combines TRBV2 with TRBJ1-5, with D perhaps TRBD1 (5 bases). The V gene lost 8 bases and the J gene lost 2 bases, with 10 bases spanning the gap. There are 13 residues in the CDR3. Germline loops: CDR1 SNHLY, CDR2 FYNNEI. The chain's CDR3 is CASGRGGNQPQHF. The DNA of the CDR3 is TGTGCCAGCGGGAGAGGGGGCAATCAGCCCCAGCATTTT.

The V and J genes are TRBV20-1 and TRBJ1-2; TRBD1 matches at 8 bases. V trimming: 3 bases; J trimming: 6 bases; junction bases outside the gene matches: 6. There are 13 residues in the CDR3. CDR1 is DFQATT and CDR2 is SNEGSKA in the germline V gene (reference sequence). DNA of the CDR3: TGCAGTGCTAGGGGACAGGAGGACAATGGCTACACCTTC. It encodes CSARGQEDNGYTF.